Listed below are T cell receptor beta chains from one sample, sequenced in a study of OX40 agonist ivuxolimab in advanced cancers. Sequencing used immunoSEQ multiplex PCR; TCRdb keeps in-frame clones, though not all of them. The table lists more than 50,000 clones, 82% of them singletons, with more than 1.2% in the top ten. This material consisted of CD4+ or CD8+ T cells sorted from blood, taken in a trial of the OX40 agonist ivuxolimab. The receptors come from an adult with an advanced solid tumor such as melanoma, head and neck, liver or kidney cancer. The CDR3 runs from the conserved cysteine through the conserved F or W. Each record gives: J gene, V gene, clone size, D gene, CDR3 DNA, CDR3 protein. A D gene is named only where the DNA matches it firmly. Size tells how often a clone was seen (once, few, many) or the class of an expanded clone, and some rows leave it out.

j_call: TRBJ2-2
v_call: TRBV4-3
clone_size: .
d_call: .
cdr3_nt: TGCGCCAGCAGCCAATTTGGGAACACCGGGGAGCTGTTTTTT
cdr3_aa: CASSQFGNTGELFF

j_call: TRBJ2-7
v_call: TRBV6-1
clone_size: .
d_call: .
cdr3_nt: TGTGCCAGCAGTGTGAACTACGAGCAGTACTTC
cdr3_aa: CASSVNYEQYF

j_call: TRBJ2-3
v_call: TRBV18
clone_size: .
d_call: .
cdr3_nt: TGTGCCAGCTCAAACCGGAAACGGGGCACAGATACGCAGTATTTT
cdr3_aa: CASSNRKRGTDTQYF

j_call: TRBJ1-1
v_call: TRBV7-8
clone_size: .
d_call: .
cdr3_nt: TGTGCCAGCAGCACCCACCCGGGAGCAGAAGCTTTCTTT
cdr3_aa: CASSTHPGAEAFF

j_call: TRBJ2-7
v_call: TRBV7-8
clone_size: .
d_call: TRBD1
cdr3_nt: TGTGCCAGCAGCTTCCGGGACAGCCTCTCCTACGAGCAGTACTTC
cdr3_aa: CASSFRDSLSYEQYF

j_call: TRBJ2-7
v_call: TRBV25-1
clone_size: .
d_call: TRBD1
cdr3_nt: TGTGCCAGCAGTGAATATGGGACAGGGTACTACGAGCAGTACTTC
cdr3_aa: CASSEYGTGYYEQYF

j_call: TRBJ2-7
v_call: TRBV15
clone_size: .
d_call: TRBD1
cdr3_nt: TGTGCCACCAGCAGAGCTCAGGACAGGAGCTCCTACGAGCAGTACTTC
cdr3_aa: CATSRAQDRSSYEQYF

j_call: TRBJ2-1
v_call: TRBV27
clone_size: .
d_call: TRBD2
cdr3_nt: TGTGCCAGCAGTCTCGCCGGGACTAGCGGCAATGAGCAGTTCTTC
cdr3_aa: CASSLAGTSGNEQFF

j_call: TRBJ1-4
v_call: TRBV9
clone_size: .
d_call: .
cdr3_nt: TGTGCCAGCAGCGTTAGCTCTATGGGTGAAAAACTGTTTTTT
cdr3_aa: CASSVSSMGEKLFF

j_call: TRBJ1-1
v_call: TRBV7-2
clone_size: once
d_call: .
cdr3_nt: TGTGCCAGCAGCTTAGTAGGTGGGGCTGGCACTGAAGCTTTCTTT
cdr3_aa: CASSLVGGAGTEAFF

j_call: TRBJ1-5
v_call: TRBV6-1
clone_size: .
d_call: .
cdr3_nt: TGTGCCAGCAGTGAGAGGGGGGATGGCGCTAGGGGCAATCAGCCCCAGCATTTT
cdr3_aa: CASSERGDGARGNQPQHF

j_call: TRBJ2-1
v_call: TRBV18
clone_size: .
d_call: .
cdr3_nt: TGTGCCAGCTCGCCGGGACTCAACAATGAGCAGTTCTTC
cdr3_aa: CASSPGLNNEQFF

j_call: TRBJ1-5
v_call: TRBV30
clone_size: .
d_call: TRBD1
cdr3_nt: TGTGCCTGGGGGACAGGGGGTTCCAATCAGCCCCAGCATTTT
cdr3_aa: CAWGTGGSNQPQHF

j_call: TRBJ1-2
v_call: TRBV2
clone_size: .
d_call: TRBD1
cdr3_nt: TGTGCCAGCAGGGTTGAGGGGGCTGATAGTGGCTACACCTTC
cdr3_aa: CASRVEGADSGYTF

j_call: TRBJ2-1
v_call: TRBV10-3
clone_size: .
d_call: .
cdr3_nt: TGTGCCATCAGAGGACAGAACAATGAGCAGTTCTTC
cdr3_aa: CAIRGQNNEQFF

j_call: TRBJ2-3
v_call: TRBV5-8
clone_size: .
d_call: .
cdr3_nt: TGTGCCAGCGGCCCGGGGGAGTGGGGTAACACAGATACGCAGTATTTT
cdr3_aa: CASGPGEWGNTDTQYF

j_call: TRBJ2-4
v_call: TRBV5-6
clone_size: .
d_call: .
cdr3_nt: TGTGCCAGCAGCTTCACAGGCCAGGTTGCCAAAAACATTCAGTACTTC
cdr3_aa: CASSFTGQVAKNIQYF

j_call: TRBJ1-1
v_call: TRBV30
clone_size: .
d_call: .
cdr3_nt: TGTGCCTGGAGTGAATACAGAAGAAACACTGAAGCTTTCTTT
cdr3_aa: CAWSEYRRNTEAFF

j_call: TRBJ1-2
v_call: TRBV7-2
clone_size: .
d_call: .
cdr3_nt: TGTGCCAGCAGCTTTTTCAGTTCGACTGCGTATGGCTACACCTTC
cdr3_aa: CASSFFSSTAYGYTF

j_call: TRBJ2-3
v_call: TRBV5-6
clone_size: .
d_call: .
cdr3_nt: TGTGCCAGCAGCGAGAAGTTCCGCGCTAGCACGGATACGCAGTATTTT
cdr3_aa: CASSEKFRASTDTQYF

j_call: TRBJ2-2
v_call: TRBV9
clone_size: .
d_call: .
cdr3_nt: TGTGCCAGCAGCGTACTGGGGGGCCTAAGCGGGGAGCTGTTTTTT
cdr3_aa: CASSVLGGLSGELFF

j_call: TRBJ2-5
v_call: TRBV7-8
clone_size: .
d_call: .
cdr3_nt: TGTGCCAGCAGCTTAGCGAGGGGGACTACCGAAGAGACCCAGTACTTC
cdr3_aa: CASSLARGTTEETQYF

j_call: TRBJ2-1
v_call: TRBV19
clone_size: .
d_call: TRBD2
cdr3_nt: TGTGCCAGTAGTATAGGCGGGACTACTGAGCAGTTCTTC
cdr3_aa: CASSIGGTTEQFF

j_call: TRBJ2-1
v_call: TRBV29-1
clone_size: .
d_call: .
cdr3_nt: TGCAGCGCTGAGGGGAGCTCCTACAATGAGCAGTTCTTC
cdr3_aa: CSAEGSSYNEQFF

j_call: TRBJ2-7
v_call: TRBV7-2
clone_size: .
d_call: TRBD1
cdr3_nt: TGTGCCAGCAGCTTGCGGGACCCGGGACAGGGGTTGTCCTACGAGCAGTACTTC
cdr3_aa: CASSLRDPGQGLSYEQYF

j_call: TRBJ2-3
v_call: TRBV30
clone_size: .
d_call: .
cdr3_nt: TGTGCCTGGCGGCCCAGGGGATTCACAGATACGCAGTATTTT
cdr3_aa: CAWRPRGFTDTQYF

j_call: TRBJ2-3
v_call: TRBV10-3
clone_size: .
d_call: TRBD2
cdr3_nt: TGTGCCATCAGTGGTGGGGCGGGGGGCACAGATACGCAGTATTTT
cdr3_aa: CAISGGAGGTDTQYF

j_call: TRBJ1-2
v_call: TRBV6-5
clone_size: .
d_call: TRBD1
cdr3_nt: TGTGCCAGCAGTGCAACAGGGGACTATGGCTACACCTTC
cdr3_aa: CASSATGDYGYTF

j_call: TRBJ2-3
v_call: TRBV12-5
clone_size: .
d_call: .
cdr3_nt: TGTGCTAGTGGTTTGGACACAGATACGCAGTATTTT
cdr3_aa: CASGLDTDTQYF

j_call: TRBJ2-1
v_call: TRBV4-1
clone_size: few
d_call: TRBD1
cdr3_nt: TGCGCCAGCAGCATAGCCGGGACAGGCCTTAACAATGAGCAGTTCTTC
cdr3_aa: CASSIAGTGLNNEQFF

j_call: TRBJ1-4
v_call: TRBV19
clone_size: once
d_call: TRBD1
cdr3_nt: TGTGCCAGTAGTAGAGGGACAGCAACTAATGAAAAACTGTTTTTT
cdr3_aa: CASSRGTATNEKLFF

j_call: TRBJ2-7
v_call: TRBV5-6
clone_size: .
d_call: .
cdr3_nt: TGTGCCATTTTCTTTGGGGGACCCTGCAGCTACGAGCAGTACTTC
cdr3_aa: CAIFFGGPCSYEQYF

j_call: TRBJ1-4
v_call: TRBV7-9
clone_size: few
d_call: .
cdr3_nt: TGTGCCAGCAGCTTAGGTACGGTGCCAAGGCTGTTTTTT
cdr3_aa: CASSLGTVPRLFF

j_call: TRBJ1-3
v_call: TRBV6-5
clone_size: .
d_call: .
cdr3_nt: TGTGCCAGCGGGGTCACTGGAAACACCATATATTTT
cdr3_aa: CASGVTGNTIYF

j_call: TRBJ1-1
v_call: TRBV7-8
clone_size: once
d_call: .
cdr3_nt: TGTGCCAGCAGCTTCCGGGGCCGCACTGAAGCTTTCTTT
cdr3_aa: CASSFRGRTEAFF

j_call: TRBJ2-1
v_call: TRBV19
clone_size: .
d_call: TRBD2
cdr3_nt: TGTGCCAGTAGTATAGATCTATGGAGAGGGCTAGCGGGAGTTAATGAGCAGTTCTTC
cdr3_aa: CASSIDLWRGLAGVNEQFF

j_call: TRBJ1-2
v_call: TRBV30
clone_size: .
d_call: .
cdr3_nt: TGTGCCTGGAGTGCTAGGGCAGGGGCTAGGTATGGCTACACCTTC
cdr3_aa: CAWSARAGARYGYTF

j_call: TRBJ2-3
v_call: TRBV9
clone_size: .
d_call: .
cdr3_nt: TGTGCCAGCAGCGTAGGGGGTCGGGCAGATACGCAGTATTTT
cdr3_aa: CASSVGGRADTQYF

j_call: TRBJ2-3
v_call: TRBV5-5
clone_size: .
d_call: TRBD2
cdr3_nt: TGTGCCAGCAGCTTGGGGCGGGAGGGCCTCAGAGATACGCAGTATTTT
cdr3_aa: CASSLGREGLRDTQYF

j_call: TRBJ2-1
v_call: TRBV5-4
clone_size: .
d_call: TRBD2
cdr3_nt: TGTGCCAGCAGCTTCGGGGGGGCCGACTACAATGAGCAGTTCTTC
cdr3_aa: CASSFGGADYNEQFF

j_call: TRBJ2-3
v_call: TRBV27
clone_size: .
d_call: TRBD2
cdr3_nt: TGTGCCAGCAAAAGAACTAGCGGGGCGGCGACGCAGTATTTT
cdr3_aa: CASKRTSGAATQYF

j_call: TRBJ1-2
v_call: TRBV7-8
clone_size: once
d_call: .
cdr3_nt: TGTGCCAGCAGCTTAGGGGGCCTCTCAGGCTACACCTTC
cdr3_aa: CASSLGGLSGYTF

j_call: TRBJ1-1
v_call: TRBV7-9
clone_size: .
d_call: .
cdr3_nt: TGTGCCAGCAGCTTCTTAAGGGGCGACACTGAAGCTTTCTTT
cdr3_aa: CASSFLRGDTEAFF

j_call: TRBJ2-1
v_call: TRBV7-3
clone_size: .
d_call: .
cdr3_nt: TGTGCCAGCAGCCCGACTAGTTCCCCCTCCAATGAGCAGTTCTTC
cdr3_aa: CASSPTSSPSNEQFF

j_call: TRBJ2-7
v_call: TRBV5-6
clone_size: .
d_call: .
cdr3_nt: TGTGCCAGCAGCCTTTTCGGCCCCTACGAGCAGTACTTC
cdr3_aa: CASSLFGPYEQYF

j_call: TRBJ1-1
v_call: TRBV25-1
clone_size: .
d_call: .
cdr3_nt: TGTGCCAGCAGTGATGTGTACACTGAAGCTTTCTTT
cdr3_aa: CASSDVYTEAFF

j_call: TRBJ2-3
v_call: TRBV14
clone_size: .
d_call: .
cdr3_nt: TGTGCCAGCAGCCGAAAACGGGTTAGCACAGATACGCAGTATTTT
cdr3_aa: CASSRKRVSTDTQYF

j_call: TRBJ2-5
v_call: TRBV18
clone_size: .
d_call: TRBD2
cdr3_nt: TGTGCCAGCTCACCGCTAGCGGGAGAGACCCAGTACTTC
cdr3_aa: CASSPLAGETQYF

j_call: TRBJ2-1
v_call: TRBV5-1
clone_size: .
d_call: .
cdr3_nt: TGCGCCAGCAGCCAATTGCAGGGCTCCAATGAGCAGTTCTTC
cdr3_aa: CASSQLQGSNEQFF